This TCR beta chain was recovered during a study of T cell responses to AZD1222 COVID-19 vaccine. Repertoires were generated with immunoSEQ multiplex PCR, while TCRdb's copy carries only in-frame clones and drops some. The profile covers fewer than 150,000 clones, with 87% appearing a single time and 1.5% taken by the ten largest. The CDR3 totals 15 residues. Germline V gene sequence: CDR1 LNHDA, CDR2 SQIVND (reference sequence). Losses at the gene ends were 8 bases for V and 7 bases for J; bases not matched to a gene: 10. The chain recombines TRBV19 with TRBJ1-4; 10 bases are a match to TRBD1. Sequenced material: peripheral blood, taken on day 0 of AZD1222 vaccination. This receptor was identified in an adult in good health. The CDR3, as DNA: TGTGCCAGTTCGGGCCGGGACAGGGGAGGTGAAAAACTGTTTTTT. It specifies CASSGRDRGGEKLFF.